The 23 T cell receptor beta chains reported below all come from one sample, sequenced in a study of T-cell memory formation after mild COVID-19. One entry per CDR3 protein results from TCRdb running MiXCR on the 5' RACE reads. Of 130,000 to 150,000 distinct CDR3 sequences listed, 19% are singletons. The sequenced sample consisted of PBMCs or a T cell subset sorted from them (not recorded which). These receptors all come from an adult woman who had mild COVID-19 (a few samples of this study predate the infection). Cell type and time point are not known.

The sample holds a few counts of this clonotype. V and J are TRBV11-2 and TRBJ2-1; 7 bases are a match to TRBD2. Germline V gene data show CDR1 as SGHAT and CDR2 as FQNNGV. The CDR3 is 15 residues long. The V gene end was trimmed by 5 bases and the J gene end by 2 bases; junction bases not matched to a gene: 6. The CDR3 sequence: CASSQASGPYNEQFF. CDR3 DNA: TGTGCCAGCAGCCAGGCTAGCGGCCCCTACAATGAGCAGTTCTTC.

This clonotype was seen a handful of times. This chain links TRBV5-1 with TRBJ2-1; 7 bases agree with TRBD2. The CDR3 runs 14 residues. V shed 2 bases, J shed 5 bases, and the junction held 4 bases outside the gene matches. CDR1 SGHRS and CDR2 YFSETQ come from the germline V gene. CDR3 protein: CASSFGGSHNEQFF. The CDR3 nucleotides read TGCGCCAGCAGCTTTGGCGGGAGCCACAATGAGCAGTTCTTC.

This clonotype was seen more than once but under ten times. The gene calls are TRBV7-9 and TRBJ2-7, with D unclear. From germline, CDR1 is SEHNR and CDR2 FQNEAQ (reference sequence). The CDR3 runs to 13 residues. Trimming cost V 3 bases and J 6 bases, with 12 bases left between them. CDR3 sequence: CASSFIYGSEQYF. In DNA form, the CDR3 reads TGTGCCAGCAGCTTCATATACGGAAGCGAGCAGTACTTC.

The V gene is TRBV5-1, the J gene TRBJ2-2; 10 bases agree with TRBD1. Germline values: CDR1 SGHRS, CDR2 YFSETQ. The CDR3 covers 19 residues. With V trimmed by 3 bases and J by 7 bases, 18 bases remained unmatched. CDR3 nucleotides: TGCGCCAGCAGCTCTTCCGGGACAGGGGCCGTTTCAGGAGGCGGGGAGCTGTTTTTT. Translation gives CASSSSGTGAVSGGGELFF.

This clonotype has more than one count but fewer than ten. The chain joins TRBV6-5 to TRBJ2-7; 8 bases align to TRBD2. The germline CDR1 and CDR2 sequences are MNHEY and SVGAGI. V lost 10 bases, J lost 0 bases, and 5 bases stayed unmatched. The CDR3 sequence is 13 residues long. In DNA form, the CDR3 reads TGTGCCACCGCGGGGGGCGCCTCCTACGAGCAGTACTTC. Its protein is CATAGGASYEQYF.

This clonotype was counted a few times. The chain combines TRBV7-9 with TRBJ1-1, with D unclear. Germline V gene sequence: CDR1 SEHNR, CDR2 FQNEAQ (reference sequence). This CDR3 is built from 11 residues. The germline V and J ends were trimmed by 5 bases and 10 bases, with 11 bases remaining between them. The CDR3 coding sequence is TGTGCCAGCAGCCCACGTAGAGTAGCTTTCTTT. Encoded protein: CASSPRRVAFF.

The chain combines TRBV29-1 with TRBJ2-1; 7 nucleotides line up with TRBD2. CDR3 length equals 15 residues. Losses at the gene ends were 7 bases for V and 8 bases for J; bases not matched to a gene: 17. The V gene's germline CDR1 is SQVTM and CDR2 ANQGSEA. This CDR3 is CSARLGEAGRYEQFF. CDR3 bases: TGCAGCGCCCGATTAGGAGAAGCGGGGAGGTATGAGCAGTTCTTC.

The CDR3 DNA is TGTGCCAGCAGCTTATTGCCCTCGAACACCGGGGAGCTGTTTTTT. It yields the protein CASSLLPSNTGELFF. This sequence joins TRBV7-8 and TRBJ2-2; D is uncertain. There are 15 residues in the CDR3. Per the germline V gene, CDR1 is SGHVS and CDR2 is FQNEAQ. The V gene lost 2 bases and the J gene lost 0 bases, with 7 bases spanning the gap.

The J gene is TRBJ1-3, the V gene TRBV11-2, with D possibly matching TRBD1 (5 bases). The CDR3 sequence is 18 residues long. Trimming left V 5 bases short and J 2 bases short, with 22 bases between. Germline V gene data show CDR1 as SGHAT and CDR2 as FQNNGV. CDR3 nucleotide sequence: TGTGCCAGCAGCCGTCACATGGGGACGGATATAACTGGAAACACCATATATTTT. Translation gives CASSRHMGTDITGNTIYF.

The chain has TRBV29-1 and TRBJ1-2, with 12 bases that match TRBD1. From germline, CDR1 is SQVTM and CDR2 ANQGSEA. V lost 6 bases and J lost 5; bases outside the gene matches: 10. The CDR3 totals 15 residues. In nucleotides, the CDR3 is TGCAGCGTCTCTCCCCAGGGACAGGGGGCGTATGGCTACACCTTC. Protein product: CSVSPQGQGAYGYTF.

The chain combines TRBV6-5 with TRBJ1-1, with 8 bases matching TRBD1. J was trimmed by 8 bases and V by 6 bases; bases with no gene match: 2. Germline V lookup: CDR1 MNHEY, CDR2 SVGAGI. CDR3 size: 11 residues. CDR3 region: CASRRQGEAFF. The CDR3 DNA reads TGTGCCAGCAGGCGACAGGGGGAAGCTTTCTTT.

The chain uses TRBV3-1 and TRBJ1-5; D ambiguous. Germline CDR1 is LGHDT and CDR2 is YNNKEL (reference sequence). The CDR3 extends over 14 amino acids. V was shortened by 0 bases and J by 7 bases, with 10 bases between the two germline ends. The DNA for the CDR3 is TGTGCCAGCAGCCAAGATAACAGCGGGCAGCCCCAGCATTTT. Translating it yields CASSQDNSGQPQHF.

This clonotype showed up just a few times. The CDR3 spells CASSYQGKLGYTF. The CDR3, as DNA: TGTGCCAGCAGTTACCAGGGCAAGCTTGGCTACACCTTC. The rearrangement links TRBV6-5 to TRBJ1-2; tentatively, D is TRBD1 (5 bases). The CDR3 loop spans 13 amino acids. V gave up 2 bases and J gave up 7 bases, with 11 bases separating them. In germline, CDR1 is MNHEY, CDR2 SVGAGI.

This clonotype was seen a handful of times. The V and J genes are TRBV20-1 and TRBJ2-1; TRBD2 is a possible D gene (6 bases). Germline values: CDR1 DFQATT, CDR2 SNEGSKA (reference sequence). The V end was cut by 0 bases, the J end by 0 bases, with 15 bases between. This CDR3 region has 17 residues. CDR3 coding DNA: TGCAGTGCTAGAGATCTGTTGAGACTAGTCTCCTACAATGAGCAGTTCTTC. Protein: CSARDLLRLVSYNEQFF.

In this sample, this clonotype turned up a few times. The rearrangement uses TRBV7-2 and TRBJ2-4, with 12 bases lining up with TRBD2. The CDR3 spans 17 residues. The junction had 15 bases not matched to a gene; V was cut back by 7 bases and J by 8 bases. Germline assignment: CDR1 SGHTA and CDR2 FQGNSA. The DNA of the CDR3 is TGTGCCAGCACCCCCTGGACTAGCGGGATCCAGCCAGACATTCAGTACTTC. Its translation is CASTPWTSGIQPDIQYF. The variable domain in full, completed from reference TRBV7-2 and TRBJ2-4, reads GAGVSQSPSNKVTEKGKDVELRCDPISGHTALYWYRQSLGQGLEFLIYFQGNSAPDKSGLPSDRFSAERTGGSVSTLTIQRTQQEDSAVYLCASTPWTSGIQPDIQYFGAGTRLSVL.

This clonotype has only a few counts. The rearrangement links TRBV10-1 to TRBJ1-6; D is possibly TRBD1 (5 bases). The CDR3 sequence is 15 residues long. The germline V gene encodes CDR1 WNHNN and CDR2 SYGVQD (reference sequence). Between the trimmed V and J ends, which lost 7 bases and 8 bases, there was a span of 18 bases. The CDR3: CASKQGFPSDSPLHF. DNA of the CDR3: TGCGCCAGCAAGCAGGGTTTTCCGTCTGATTCACCCCTCCACTTT.

This clonotype was observed a few times. The chain combines TRBV12-3 or TRBV12-4 with TRBJ2-7, with D uncertain. The CDR3 runs to 14 residues. V was cut by 7 bases and J by 6 bases, with 19 bases left in between. CDR3 nucleotide sequence: TGTGCCAGCACCCCCCCACGTCCCGCGTCCGAGCAGTACTTC. Translating gives CASTPPRPASEQYF.

This clonotype has a handful of counts. CDR3 in DNA: TGTGCCAGCAGCCCAACCGCTGGACAATCAGGCGGGGAGCTGTTTTTT. It yields the protein CASSPTAGQSGGELFF. The V call is TRBV9, the J call TRBJ2-2; D is possibly TRBD1 (5 bases). Per the germline V gene, CDR1 is SGDLS and CDR2 is YYNGEE. CDR3 length: 16 amino acids. The V end was cut by 4 bases, the J end by 7 bases, with 20 bases between.

This clonotype appeared a few times. The DNA for the CDR3 is TGTGCCAGCAGCCAAGATCCGGATTCCACAGATACGCAGTATTTT. Translated: CASSQDPDSTDTQYF. V usage is TRBV4-2 and J usage is TRBJ2-3; D gene uncertain. CDR1 and CDR2 (germline): LGHNA, YNFKEQ. The V end was cut by 0 bases, the J end by 2 bases, with 9 bases between. The CDR3 spans 15 residues.

This clonotype showed up just a few times. The chain joins TRBV20-1 to TRBJ1-5; 8 bases match TRBD1. This CDR3 has 17 residues. Germline CDR1 is DFQATT and CDR2 is SNEGSKA (reference sequence). J was trimmed by 0 bases and V by 6 bases; bases with no gene match: 13. The CDR3: CSAHDRGPPYSNQPQHF. In nucleotides, the CDR3 is TGCAGTGCACACGACAGGGGACCCCCTTATAGCAATCAGCCCCAGCATTTT.

This clonotype has more than one count but fewer than ten. The gene calls are TRBV7-2 and TRBJ2-7; D is unresolved. Germline CDR1 reads SGHTA; CDR2 reads FQGNSA. V lost 5 bases and J lost 0, with 11 bases in between. The CDR3 extends over 14 amino acids. The CDR3 region has the DNA TGTGCCAGCAGCCGTACTATTAGCTCCTACGAGCAGTACTTC. This codes for CASSRTISSYEQYF.

This clonotype has a handful of counts. V and J are TRBV5-5 and TRBJ2-5; a weak D match, TRBD1 (5 bases). Germline V lookup: CDR1 SGHKS, CDR2 YYEKEE (reference sequence). Trimming took 0 bases from V and 5 from J, leaving 11 bases between them. The CDR3 sequence is 14 residues long. Here the CDR3 reads CASSLEGYRETQYF. The CDR3 DNA reads as TGTGCCAGCAGCTTGGAAGGTTACAGGGAGACCCAGTACTTC. Full variable domain (missing parts from reference TRBV5-5 and TRBJ2-5): DAGVTQSPTHLIKTRGQQVTLRCSPISGHKSVSWYQQVLGQGPQFIFQYYEKEERGRGNFPDRFSARQFPNYSSELNVNALLLGDSALYLCASSLEGYRETQYFGPGTRLLVL.

The chain recombines TRBV3-1 with TRBJ2-1; D call uncertain. CDR1 LGHDT and CDR2 YNNKEL come from the germline V gene (reference sequence). The CDR3 totals 14 residues. V lost 1 base and J 6 bases, leaving 10 bases between the germline ends. The CDR3 loop is CASSQVSAGNEQFF. The CDR3 region has the DNA TGTGCCAGCAGCCAAGTTTCCGCCGGCAATGAGCAGTTCTTC.